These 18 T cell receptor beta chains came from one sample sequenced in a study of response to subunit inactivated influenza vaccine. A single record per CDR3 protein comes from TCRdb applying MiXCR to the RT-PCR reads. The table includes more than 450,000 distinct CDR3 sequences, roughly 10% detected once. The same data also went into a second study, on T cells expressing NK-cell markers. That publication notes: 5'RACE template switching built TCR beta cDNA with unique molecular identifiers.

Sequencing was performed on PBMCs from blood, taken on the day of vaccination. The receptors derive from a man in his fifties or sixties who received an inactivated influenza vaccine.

The CDR3 DNA follows: TGTGCCAGCAGTTATGACAGATTGAACACTGAAGCTTTCTTT. It specifies CASSYDRLNTEAFF. The J gene is TRBJ1-1, the V gene TRBV6-5; D is perhaps TRBD1 (5 bases). CDR1 is MNHEY and CDR2 is SVGAGI in the germline V gene. Trimming pared 3 bases from V and 0 bases from J, leaving 8 bases between. This CDR3 is built from 14 residues.

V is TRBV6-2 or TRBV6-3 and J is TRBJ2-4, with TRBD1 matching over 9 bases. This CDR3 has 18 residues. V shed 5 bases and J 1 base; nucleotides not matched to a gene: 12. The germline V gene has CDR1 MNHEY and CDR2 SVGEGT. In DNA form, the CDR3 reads TGTGCCAGCAGTCGCGGACAGGGGCTCTCCGTTGCCAAAAACATTCAGTACTTC. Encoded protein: CASSRGQGLSVAKNIQYF.

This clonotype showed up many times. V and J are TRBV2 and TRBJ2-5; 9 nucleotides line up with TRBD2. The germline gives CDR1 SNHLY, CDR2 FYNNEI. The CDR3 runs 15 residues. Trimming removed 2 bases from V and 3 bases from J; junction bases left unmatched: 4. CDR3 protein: CASSEFSGGKETQYF. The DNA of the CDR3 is TGTGCCAGCAGTGAATTTAGCGGGGGTAAAGAGACCCAGTACTTC. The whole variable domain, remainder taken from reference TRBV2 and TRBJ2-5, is EPEVTQTPSHQVTQMGQEVILRCVPISNHLYFYWYRQILGQKVEFLVSFYNNEISEKSEIFDDQFSVERPDGSNFTLKIRSTKLEDSAMYFCASSEFSGGKETQYFGPGTRLLVL.

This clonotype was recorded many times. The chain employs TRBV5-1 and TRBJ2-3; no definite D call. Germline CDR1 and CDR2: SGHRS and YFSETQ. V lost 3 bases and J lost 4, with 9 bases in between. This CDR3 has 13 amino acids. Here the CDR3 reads CASSYRRSDTQYF. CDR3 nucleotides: TGCGCCAGCAGCTACCGCCGATCAGATACGCAGTATTTT.

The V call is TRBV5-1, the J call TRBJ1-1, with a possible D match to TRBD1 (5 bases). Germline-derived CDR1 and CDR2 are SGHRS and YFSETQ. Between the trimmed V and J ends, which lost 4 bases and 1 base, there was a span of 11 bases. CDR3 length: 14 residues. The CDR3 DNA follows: TGCGCCAGCAGCCCCAACGGGGCGAACACTGAAGCTTTCTTT. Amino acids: CASSPNGANTEAFF.

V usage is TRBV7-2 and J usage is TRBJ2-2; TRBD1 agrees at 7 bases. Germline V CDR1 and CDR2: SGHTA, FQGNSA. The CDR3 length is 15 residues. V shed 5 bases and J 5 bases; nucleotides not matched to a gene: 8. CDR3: CASSPPTGFTGELFF. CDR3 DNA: TGTGCCAGCAGCCCCCCGACAGGGTTTACCGGGGAGCTGTTTTTT.

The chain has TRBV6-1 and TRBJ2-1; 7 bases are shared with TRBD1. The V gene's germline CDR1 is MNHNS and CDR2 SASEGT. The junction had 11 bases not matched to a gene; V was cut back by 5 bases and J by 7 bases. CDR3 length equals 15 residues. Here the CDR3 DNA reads TGTGCCAGCAGTCCTAAGGGACAGCTCCGGAATGAGCAGTTCTTC. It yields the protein CASSPKGQLRNEQFF.

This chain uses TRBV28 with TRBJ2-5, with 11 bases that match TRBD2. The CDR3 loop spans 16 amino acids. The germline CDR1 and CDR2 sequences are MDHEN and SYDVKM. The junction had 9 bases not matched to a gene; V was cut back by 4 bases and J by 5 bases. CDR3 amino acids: CASSSRIAGGRETQYF. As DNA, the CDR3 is TGTGCCAGCAGTTCCCGGATAGCGGGAGGGCGGGAGACCCAGTACTTC.

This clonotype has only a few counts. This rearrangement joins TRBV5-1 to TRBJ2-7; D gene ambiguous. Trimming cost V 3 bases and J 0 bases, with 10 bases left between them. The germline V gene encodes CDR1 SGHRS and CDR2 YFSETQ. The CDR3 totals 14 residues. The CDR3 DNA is TGCGCCAGCAGCTGGCCCACAGACTCCTACGAGCAGTACTTC. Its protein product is CASSWPTDSYEQYF.

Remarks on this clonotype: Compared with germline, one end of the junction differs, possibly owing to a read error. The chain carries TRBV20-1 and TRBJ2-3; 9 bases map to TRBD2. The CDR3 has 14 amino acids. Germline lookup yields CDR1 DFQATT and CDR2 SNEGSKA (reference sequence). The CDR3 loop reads CCAPSGRFPHTQYF. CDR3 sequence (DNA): TGCTGTGCCCCGAGCGGGAGGTTCCCCCATACGCAGTATTTT.

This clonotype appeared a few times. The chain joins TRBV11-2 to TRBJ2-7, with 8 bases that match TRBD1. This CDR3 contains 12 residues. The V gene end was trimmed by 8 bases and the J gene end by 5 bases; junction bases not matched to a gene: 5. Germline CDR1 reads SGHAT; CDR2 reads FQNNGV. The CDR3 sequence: CASQDRVHEQYF. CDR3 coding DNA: TGTGCCAGCCAGGACAGGGTCCACGAGCAGTACTTC.

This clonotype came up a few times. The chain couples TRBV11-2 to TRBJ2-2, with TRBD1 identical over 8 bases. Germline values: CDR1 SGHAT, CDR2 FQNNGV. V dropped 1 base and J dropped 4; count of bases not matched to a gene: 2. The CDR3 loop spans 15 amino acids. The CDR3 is CASSLAGGVTGELFF. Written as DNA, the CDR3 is TGTGCCAGCAGCTTAGCAGGGGGCGTCACCGGGGAGCTGTTTTTT.

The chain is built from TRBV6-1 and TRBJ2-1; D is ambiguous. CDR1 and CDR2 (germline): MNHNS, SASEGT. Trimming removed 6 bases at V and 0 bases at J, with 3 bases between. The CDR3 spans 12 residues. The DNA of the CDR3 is TGTGCCAGCAGACCCTCCTACAATGAGCAGTTCTTC. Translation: CASRPSYNEQFF.

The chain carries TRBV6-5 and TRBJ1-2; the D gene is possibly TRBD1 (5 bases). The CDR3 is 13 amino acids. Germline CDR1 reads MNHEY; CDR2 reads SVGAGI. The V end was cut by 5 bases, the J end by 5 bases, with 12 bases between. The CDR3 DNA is TGTGCCAGCAGTAACCGGGGCGATTATGGCTACACCTTC. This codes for CASSNRGDYGYTF.

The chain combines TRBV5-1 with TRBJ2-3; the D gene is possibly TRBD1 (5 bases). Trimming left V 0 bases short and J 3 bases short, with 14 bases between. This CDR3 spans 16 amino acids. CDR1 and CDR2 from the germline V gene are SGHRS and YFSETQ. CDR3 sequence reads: CASSLAPTRGTDTQYF. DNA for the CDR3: TGCGCCAGCAGCTTGGCGCCAACAAGGGGAACAGATACGCAGTATTTT. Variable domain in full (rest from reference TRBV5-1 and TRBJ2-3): KAGVTQTPRYLIKTRGQQVTLSCSPISGHRSVSWYQQTPGQGLQFLFEYFSETQRNKGNFPGRFSGRQFSNSRSEMNVSTLELGDSALYLCASSLAPTRGTDTQYFGPGTRLTVL.

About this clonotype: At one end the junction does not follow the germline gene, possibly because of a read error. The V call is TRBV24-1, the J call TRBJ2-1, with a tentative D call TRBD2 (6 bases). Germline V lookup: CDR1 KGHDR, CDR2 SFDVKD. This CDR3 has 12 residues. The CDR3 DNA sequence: TGTGCCACCAGTGATTGGACTCGGGAGCACTTCTTC. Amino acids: CATSDWTREHFF.

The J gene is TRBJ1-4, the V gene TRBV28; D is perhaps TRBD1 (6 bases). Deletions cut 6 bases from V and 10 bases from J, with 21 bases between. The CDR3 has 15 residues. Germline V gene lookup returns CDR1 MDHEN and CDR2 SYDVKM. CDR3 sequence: CASSDEQGLFGKLFF. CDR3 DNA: TGTGCCAGCAGCGATGAACAGGGACTATTTGGAAAACTGTTTTTT.

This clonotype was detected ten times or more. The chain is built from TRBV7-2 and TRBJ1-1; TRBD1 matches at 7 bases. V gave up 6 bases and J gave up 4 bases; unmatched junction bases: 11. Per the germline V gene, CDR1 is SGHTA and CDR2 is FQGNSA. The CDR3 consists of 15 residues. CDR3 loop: CASSLRPGGGTEAFF. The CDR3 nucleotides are TGTGCCAGCAGTTTGCGACCAGGGGGAGGCACTGAAGCTTTCTTT.